These T cell receptor beta chains were read from a single sample in a study of blood T cells in healthy people across ages. TCRdb re-derived calls from the 5' RACE reads in MiXCR, one entry per CDR3 protein. This repertoire shows 1.5 million to 2 million distinct CDR3 sequences, roughly 27% found once; its top ten account for more than 6%. The sample consisted of blood. Every receptor here comes from a woman aged 25 to 39 in good health. The CDR3 runs from the conserved cysteine through the conserved F or W. The D gene is left open where the match is weak. Not every row has a clone size; where given, it reads once, few, many or a size class.

j_call v_call d_call clone_size cdr3_aa cdr3_nt
TRBJ1-2 TRBV29-1 NA NA CSVWTDGDYGYTF TGCAGCGTCTGGACAGATGGGGACTATGGCTACACCTTC
TRBJ2-7 TRBV5-1 NA NA CASRNGPTDYEQYF TGCGCCAGCCGCAATGGACCGACGGACTACGAGCAGTACTTC
TRBJ2-3 TRBV5-5 NA few CASSYQRQPDTQYF TGTGCCAGCAGCTACCAGCGGCAACCAGATACGCAGTATTTT
TRBJ2-7 TRBV3-1 TRBD2 few CASSQGPQAGLYEQYF TGTGCCAGCAGCCAAGGGCCTCAAGCGGGGTTATACGAGCAGTACTTC
TRBJ2-4 TRBV11-2 NA NA CASSSPRNGDIQYF TGTGCCAGCAGCTCCCCGAGGAATGGAGACATTCAGTACTTC
TRBJ2-3 TRBV12-3/TRBV12-4 TRBD2 NA CASREGGLAGRDTQYF TGTGCCAGCAGAGAGGGGGGACTAGCGGGGAGAGATACGCAGTATTTT
TRBJ2-1 TRBV27 NA NA CATLTGSLRDEQFF TGTGCCACTCTAACCGGGTCCCTCCGAGATGAGCAGTTCTTC
TRBJ2-1 TRBV2 TRBD2 few CASKGLLYNEQFF TGTGCCAGCAAGGGACTACTATACAATGAGCAGTTCTTC
TRBJ1-4 TRBV4-2 NA NA CASSQERGGVGGEKLFF TGTGCCAGCAGCCAAGAGAGAGGTGGGGTGGGCGGTGAAAAACTGTTTTTT
TRBJ1-4 TRBV20-1 NA NA CSARVQGKLFF TGCAGTGCTCGCGTACAGGGAAAACTGTTTTTT
TRBJ2-5 TRBV5-1 NA few CASSRGLTVEGETQYF TGCGCCAGCAGCCGGGGACTGACGGTCGAGGGAGAGACCCAGTACTTC
TRBJ1-2 TRBV12-3/TRBV12-4 NA few CASSLAGGSSANYGYTF TGTGCCAGCAGTTTAGCCGGGGGGTCCTCAGCTAACTATGGCTACACCTTC
TRBJ1-2 TRBV4-1 NA NA CASSQGGLEGYTF TGCGCCAGCAGCCAAGGAGGATTGGAGGGCTACACCTTC
TRBJ2-3 TRBV6-1 TRBD2 NA CASSASGTSGTDTQYF TGTGCCAGCAGTGCATCCGGGACTAGCGGGACGGATACGCAGTATTTT
TRBJ2-3 TRBV6-5 NA many CASQGSLESTDTQYF TGTGCCAGTCAGGGTAGTCTTGAGAGCACAGATACGCAGTATTTT
TRBJ1-4 TRBV3-1 NA once CASSQRMAGEKLFF TGTGCCAGCAGCCAAAGAATGGCAGGTGAAAAACTGTTTTTT
TRBJ2-3 TRBV20-1 NA NA CSARVPFTDTQYF TGCAGTGCTAGAGTCCCTTTCACAGATACGCAGTATTTT
TRBJ2-7 TRBV7-9 NA many CASSLAGSPYEQYF TGTGCCAGCAGCTTAGCGGGGAGTCCCTACGAGCAGTACTTC
TRBJ2-7 TRBV21-1 NA few CASSKEVTGGSDEQYF TGTGCCAGCAGCAAGGAGGTGACAGGGGGCTCGGACGAGCAGTACTTC
TRBJ1-5 TRBV5-1 NA few CASSLGPPGRGQPQHF TGCGCCAGCAGCTTGGGCCCCCCGGGGAGGGGTCAGCCCCAGCATTTT
TRBJ2-7 TRBV5-1 TRBD2 few CASSLTTRGNYEQYF TGCGCCAGCAGCTTGACTACGCGGGGGAACTACGAGCAGTACTTC
TRBJ2-1 TRBV12-5 TRBD2 NA CASGLGTSGNNEQFF TGTGCTAGTGGCCTTGGGACTAGCGGGAACAATGAGCAGTTCTTC
TRBJ2-1 TRBV3-1 NA NA CASSPTDSYNEQFF TGTGCCAGCAGCCCTACAGACTCCTACAATGAGCAGTTCTTC
TRBJ1-2 TRBV2 NA NA CASSERWGAGYTF TGTGCCAGCAGTGAACGCTGGGGGGCTGGCTACACCTTC
TRBJ2-3 TRBV30 NA few CAWSSLEGVSQYF TGTGCCTGGAGTTCTCTCGAAGGGGTATCGCAGTATTTT
TRBJ2-5 TRBV5-1 TRBD2 NA CASSNVLAGGAETQYF TGCGCCAGCAGCAATGTACTAGCGGGAGGCGCCGAGACCCAGTACTTC
TRBJ2-3 TRBV24-1 NA few CATSDSRDPADTQYF TGTGCCACCAGTGATTCCCGGGATCCTGCAGATACGCAGTATTTT
TRBJ1-2 TRBV20-1 NA NA CSATGPVHYGYTF TGCAGTGCAACCGGACCGGTTCACTATGGCTACACCTTC
TRBJ2-2 TRBV30 NA few CAWTSQGTGELFF TGTGCCTGGACATCACAAGGCACCGGGGAGCTGTTTTTT
TRBJ2-7 TRBV29-1 NA many CSVLRDGRTYEQYF TGCAGCGTGCTCCGGGACGGGAGAACCTACGAGCAGTACTTC
TRBJ1-2 TRBV20-1 NA NA CSAGASLTNYGYTF TGCAGTGCTGGGGCATCCCTAACTAACTATGGCTACACCTTC
TRBJ2-7 TRBV20-1 NA many CSAPLGRGGREQYF TGCAGTGCCCCCCTCGGCAGGGGTGGTCGGGAGCAGTACTTC
TRBJ1-2 TRBV18 NA few CASSPVVPDSAYGYTF TGTGCCAGCTCACCTGTTGTCCCCGACAGCGCTTATGGCTACACCTTC
TRBJ2-7 TRBV7-3 TRBD1 many CASSGQGAGEQYF TGTGCCAGCAGCGGACAGGGGGCAGGGGAGCAGTACTTC
TRBJ2-7 TRBV20-1 TRBD2 many CSARTSGKNEQYF TGCAGTGCTAGGACTAGCGGGAAGAACGAGCAGTACTTC
TRBJ2-5 TRBV7-9 NA few CASSFSPVETQYF TGTGCCAGCAGCTTCAGCCCTGTCGAGACCCAGTACTTC
TRBJ2-5 TRBV12-3/TRBV12-4 TRBD2 NA CASGKTSGRRRNEQYF TGTGCCAGCGGAAAGACTAGCGGGAGGCGAAGGAATGAGCAGTACTTC
TRBJ1-1 TRBV14 NA once CASSQSRWDTEAFF TGTGCCAGCAGCCAGTCTCGATGGGACACTGAAGCTTTCTTT